These 13 T cell receptor beta chains were sequenced from one sample in a study of T-cell memory formation after mild COVID-19. TCRdb passed the 5' RACE reads through MiXCR, listing each CDR3 protein once. The table lists about 410,000 distinct CDR3 sequences, less than 25% of them singletons. Material for sequencing was PBMCs or a T cell subset sorted from them (not recorded which). All receptors derive from an adult woman who had mild COVID-19 (a few samples of this study predate the infection). Cell type and time point are not known.

This clonotype was seen only a few times. CDR3 DNA: TGCAGTGCTAGAGTTGGGCGCGCTGGAGAGACCCAGTACTTC. It is translated as CSARVGRAGETQYF. The rearrangement links TRBV20-1 to TRBJ2-5; D ambiguous. Germline CDR1 is DFQATT and CDR2 is SNEGSKA (reference sequence). The CDR3 contains 14 residues. Trimming took 1 base from V and 4 from J, leaving 13 bases between them.

Many counts were recorded for this clonotype. The chain carries TRBV18 and TRBJ2-6; no definite D call. Germline lookup yields CDR1 KGHSH and CDR2 LQKENI. The CDR3 contains 17 residues. Trimming left V 0 bases short and J 2 bases short, with 11 bases between. CDR3 bases: TGTGCCAGCTCACCACCGTCAGGCCCTCCTGGGGCCAACGTCCTGACTTTC. Its protein product is CASSPPSGPPGANVLTF.

Only a few counts were recorded for this clonotype. The chain joins TRBV7-3 to TRBJ2-3, with TRBD2 matching over 12 bases. Trimming took 1 base from V and 4 from J; bases not matched to a gene: 3. The CDR3 contains 16 residues. The germline gives CDR1 SGHTA, CDR2 FQGTGA. In nucleotides, the CDR3 is TGTGCCAGCAGCTTAATAGGACTAGCGGGACCAGATACGCAGTATTTT. Amino acid sequence: CASSLIGLAGPDTQYF.

A few counts support this clonotype. The chain links TRBV12-3 or TRBV12-4 to TRBJ2-7, with a possible D match to TRBD1 (6 bases). Deletions cut 5 bases from V and 4 bases from J, with 21 bases between. The CDR3 has 16 amino acids. CDR3 residues: CASSPSRRGEGYEQYF. In nucleotides, the CDR3 is TGTGCCAGCAGTCCTAGTCGCAGGGGAGAGGGATACGAGCAGTACTTC.

This chain connects TRBV9 to TRBJ2-3; 9 nucleotides line up with TRBD2. V dropped 3 bases and J dropped 6; count of bases not matched to a gene: 20. CDR1 is SGDLS, CDR2 YYNGEE, per germline. CDR3 size: 19 residues. CDR3 bases: TGTGCCAGCAGCGCCAGTTGGCTTAGCGGGGGCTTTACCCCGGATACGCAGTATTTT. Translated: CASSASWLSGGFTPDTQYF.

The V and J genes are TRBV12-3 or TRBV12-4 and TRBJ2-2, with 14 bases fitting TRBD2. The CDR3 sequence is 18 residues long. V shed 5 bases, J shed 5 bases, and the junction held 10 bases outside the gene matches. The CDR3 here is CASSPRGTSGSETGELFF. CDR3 nucleotide sequence: TGTGCCAGCAGTCCGCGGGGGACTAGCGGGAGCGAGACCGGGGAGCTGTTTTTT.

This clonotype was seen many times. The genes are TRBV5-1 and TRBJ2-7; D might be TRBD2 (5 bases). Germline CDR1 SGHRS, CDR2 YFSETQ. The length of the CDR3 is 14 residues. The V gene lost 4 bases and the J gene lost 7 bases, with 18 bases spanning the gap. CDR3 in DNA: TGCGCCAGCAGCGCGGCCGTCGGGGTTGGGGAGCAGTACTTC. This translates into CASSAAVGVGEQYF.

V usage is TRBV12-3 or TRBV12-4 and J usage is TRBJ2-4, with 7 nucleotides matching TRBD1. The CDR3 is made up of 18 amino acids. Losses at the gene ends were 2 bases for V and 3 bases for J; bases not matched to a gene: 13. In nucleotides, the CDR3 is TGTGCCAGCAGTTTATCGTCGGTGTGGACAGGCCACAAAAACATTCAGTACTTC. Residues: CASSLSSVWTGHKNIQYF.

This chain connects TRBV12-3 or TRBV12-4 to TRBJ2-3, with 9 bases fitting TRBD2. The trim removed 6 bases at V and 6 bases at J, leaving 10 bases unmatched. The CDR3 is 15 residues long. The chain's CDR3 is CASSLGAGGHDTQYF. The CDR3 DNA reads as TGTGCCAGCAGCCTAGGGGCGGGGGGGCATGATACGCAGTATTTT.

This clonotype has only a few counts. The CDR3, as DNA: TGCAGTGCCACCCGGGACAGGGGTCCCTACGAGCAGTACTTC. It encodes CSATRDRGPYEQYF. V and J are TRBV20-1 and TRBJ2-7, with 10 bases aligning to TRBD1. This CDR3 spans 14 amino acids. With 6 bases clipped from V and 2 bases from J, the junction kept 7 bases outside the gene matches. CDR1 is DFQATT and CDR2 is SNEGSKA in the germline V gene (reference sequence).

This chain joins TRBV5-1 and TRBJ2-1, with a possible D match to TRBD2 (7 bases). This CDR3 has 15 amino acids. CDR1 SGHRS and CDR2 YFSETQ come from the germline V gene. Trimming removed 0 bases at V and 3 bases at J, with 10 bases between. The CDR3 spells CASSLAGDYYNEQFF. CDR3 bases: TGCGCCAGCAGCTTGGCAGGGGACTACTACAATGAGCAGTTCTTC. The entire variable domain, with the rest obtained from reference TRBV5-1 and TRBJ2-1, is as follows: KAGVTQTPRYLIKTRGQQVTLSCSPISGHRSVSWYQQTPGQGLQFLFEYFSETQRNKGNFPGRFSGRQFSNSRSEMNVSTLELGDSALYLCASSLAGDYYNEQFFGPGTRLTVL.

This clonotype was seen a few times. The chain links TRBV4-3 to TRBJ1-1, with TRBD1 identical over 11 bases. CDR3 size: 13 residues. Looked up from germline, CDR1 is LGHNA and CDR2 is YSLEER. The V and J ends lost 6 bases and 7 bases, in that order; junction bases with no gene match: 4. CDR3 sequence reads: CASRDRGLGEAFF. The DNA for the CDR3 is TGCGCCAGCAGGGACAGGGGGCTCGGTGAAGCTTTCTTT.

The genes are TRBV20-1 and TRBJ1-1, with D hard to call. The CDR3 has 11 residues. Germline CDR1 and CDR2: DFQATT and SNEGSKA (reference sequence). Trimming stripped 7 bases from V and 9 bases from J, with 15 bases between. CDR3 amino acids: CSVSTRIQAFF. The CDR3 DNA reads TGCAGTGTTTCTACCCGGATTCAAGCTTTCTTT.